This T cell receptor (beta chain) was sequenced in a study of Ad26.COV2.S vaccination and SARS-CoV-2 variants. Whole-study results and caveats: Measures of TCR breadth and depth may have fallen short of total T cell responses.

Profiling relied on immunoSEQ multiplex PCR, and the TCRdb table lists in-frame clones only, not all of them. The data contain 300,000 to 400,000 clones, approximately 90% of them singletons. Notes on this clone: The antigen is unknown.

The CDR3 is 18 residues long. Trimming cost V 4 bases and J 7 bases; bases outside gene matches: 17. Germline CDR1 and CDR2: SGHRS and YFSETQ. The genes are TRBV5-1 and TRBJ2-3, with 11 bases lining up with TRBD2. The receptor was isolated from a human donor who had recovered from COVID-19. Sequences were derived from peripheral blood, sampled after recovery from COVID-19. The CDR3 loop is CASSALTRLAGTLNTQYF. The CDR3 nucleotides are TGCGCCAGCAGCGCTCTAACTAGACTAGCGGGAACGCTTAATACGCAGTATTTT. Complete variable domain (other parts from reference TRBV5-1 and TRBJ2-3): KAGVTQTPRYLIKTRGQQVTLSCSPISGHRSVSWYQQTPGQGLQFLFEYFSETQRNKGNFPGRFSGRQFSNSRSEMNVSTLELGDSALYLCASSALTRLAGTLNTQYFGPGTRLTVL.